This paragraph reports one T cell receptor (beta chain). What it binds is unknown. The sample comes from a study of CD8 T cells in ankylosing spondylitis. CDR1 and CDR2 from the germline V gene are SGDLS and YYNGEE. The CDR3 is 17 amino acids. V was trimmed by 3 bases and J by 6 bases, leaving 23 bases between them. Broader study findings: In reactive arthritis synovial fluid and blood, some motif variants had been reported before. About 8 highly homologous variants made up a TCR beta motif, and this motif appeared characteristic of ankylosing spondylitis blood. Clones tied to disease were said to be significantly enriched in matched ankylosing spondylitis synovial fluid.

TCRdb re-called the 5' RACE reads through MiXCR, storing one row per CDR3 protein. The sample includes under 150,000 distinct CDR3 sequences, 7% to 10% of them seen just once. The TCR originated in a male donor with ankylosing spondylitis or in good health (not recorded which). V gene TRBV9 combines with J gene TRBJ2-3; TRBD2 might be the D (6 bases). Sequencing was done on a sample of blood, either unsorted or a sorted T cell fraction (not recorded which). The CDR3 region has the DNA TGTGCCAGCAGCGGAGCGGGTTTGCACAGGCCCCGCGATACGCAGTATTTT. Translating gives CASSGAGLHRPRDTQYF.